This TCR beta chain was captured in a study of blood T cell repertoires in COVID-19. Overall study context: The United States, Italy and Spain supplied acute and convalescent COVID-19 samples.

Germline V CDR1 and CDR2: LNHDA, SQIVND (reference sequence). The CDR3 extends over 15 amino acids. With V trimmed by 6 bases and J by 5 bases, 8 bases remained unmatched. Original methodology: Estimation of nucleated cell counts relied on the amplification of reference gene primers. The repertoire was sequenced with immunoSEQ multiplex PCR; TCRdb's copy has only in-frame clones and lacks some. D and trimming come from the DNA, and the V and J calls and clone size come from that table. The sample has around 52,000 clones, roughly nine tenths seen once. The sample was peripheral blood. This sequence joins TRBV19 and TRBJ1-5; 9 bases are shared with TRBD1. The receptor was derived from a woman over 75 with acute or convalescent COVID-19. This CDR3 is CASSPDRGADQPQHF. CDR3 sequence (DNA): TGTGCCAGTAGCCCAGACAGGGGGGCGGATCAGCCCCAGCATTTT.